Listed here are 21 T cell receptor beta chains from one sample, sequenced in a study of T cell responses to AZD1222 COVID-19 vaccine. Measured with immunoSEQ multiplex PCR; TCRdb has only the in-frame clones, and not every one. Among about 120,000 clones listed, around 94% were seen once. The sample in question was peripheral blood, obtained on day 0 of AZD1222 vaccination. Receptor source: an adult in good health.

This rearrangement joins TRBV4-1 to TRBJ2-3; D is uncertain. V was pared by 3 bases and J by 6 bases, with 7 bases between. Germline V CDR1 and CDR2: MGHRA, YSYEKL. This CDR3 has 12 residues. CDR3 loop: CASSQNLDTQYF. DNA for the CDR3: TGCGCCAGCAGCCAGAATCTTGATACGCAGTATTTT.

The J gene is TRBJ1-5, the V gene TRBV2; D gene unclear. The CDR3 covers 14 residues. Germline V gene sequence: CDR1 SNHLY, CDR2 FYNNEI. Trimming left V 1 base short and J 1 base short, with 5 bases between. CDR3 loop: CASSEGDSNQPQHF. The CDR3 DNA reads as TGTGCCAGCAGTGAAGGAGACAGCAATCAGCCCCAGCATTTT.

The CDR3 DNA reads as TGTGCCAGCAGTTTAAGGGCCAATCAGCCCCAGCATTTT. This encodes CASSLRANQPQHF. V and J are TRBV12-3 or TRBV12-4 and TRBJ1-5, with D uncertain. There are 13 residues in the CDR3. The V end was cut by 2 bases, the J end by 3 bases, with 5 bases between.

The V call is TRBV6-1, the J call TRBJ2-7, with TRBD2 matching over 9 bases. The CDR3 length is 16 residues. The V gene end was trimmed by 3 bases and the J gene end by 6 bases; junction bases not matched to a gene: 12. Germline values: CDR1 MNHNS, CDR2 SASEGT. CDR3 sequence reads: CASSDPIAGVTFEQYF. CDR3 DNA: TGTGCCAGCAGTGACCCGATAGCGGGAGTTACGTTCGAGCAGTACTTC.

The chain couples TRBV23-1 to TRBJ2-5; possibly TRBD1 or TRBD2 for D (6 bases each). TRBV23-1 is classed as an ORF, of uncertain function. CDR3 length equals 15 residues. Trimming removed 3 bases from V and 6 bases from J, with 17 bases in between. In DNA, the CDR3 is TGCGCCAGCAGTCACCGCGAAGGGGGGCGGAAGACCCAGTACTTC. Its translation: CASSHREGGRKTQYF.

The chain recombines TRBV29-1 with TRBJ2-5; weak D call: TRBD1 (6 bases). Germline loops: CDR1 SQVTM, CDR2 ANQGSEA. The CDR3 sequence is 12 residues long. Trimming cost V 3 bases and J 5 bases, with 10 bases left between them. The CDR3: CSVDRGSETQYF. The CDR3, as DNA: TGCAGCGTTGATAGGGGGTCGGAGACCCAGTACTTC.

This clone came up once. At one boundary the junction diverges from the germline segment, which might be a read error. Additional DNA sequences in this sample encode the identical CDR3. This chain joins TRBV28 and TRBJ1-1; D not certain. Germline values: CDR1 MDHEN, CDR2 SYDVKM. This CDR3 has 10 residues. The CDR3 region has the DNA TGCGCCAGCAGCCGCTGGGAAGCTTTCTTT. Amino acids: CASSRWEAFF.

This chain uses TRBV10-3 with TRBJ2-1; 13 bases map to TRBD2. Unmatched junction bases numbered 4, after V lost 3 bases and J lost 5 bases. The CDR3 runs 16 residues. Germline V CDR1 and CDR2: ENHRY, SYGVKD. CDR3 region: CAISDVGLAGDNEQFF. The CDR3 DNA sequence: TGTGCCATCAGTGATGTTGGACTAGCGGGAGACAATGAGCAGTTCTTC.

V usage is TRBV25-1 and J usage is TRBJ1-2; D is undetermined. Trimming stripped 7 bases from V and 7 bases from J, with 19 bases between. The CDR3 spans 14 residues. The germline V gene encodes CDR1 MGHDK and CDR2 SYGVNS. The CDR3 DNA sequence: TGTGCCAGCACGCCCCGGGAGGGTAGGGCTGGCTACACCTTC. Its protein product is CASTPREGRAGYTF.

This chain joins TRBV9 and TRBJ1-2; D call uncertain. V was pared by 0 bases and J by 2 bases, with 11 bases between. CDR3 length: 15 amino acids. Germline V CDR1 and CDR2: SGDLS, YYNGEE. DNA for the CDR3: TGTGCCAGCAGCGTAGGTCACGGCGCGAACTATGGCTACACCTTC. It specifies CASSVGHGANYGYTF.

The chain recombines TRBV2 with TRBJ2-5, with 7 positions matching TRBD2. Germline V lookup: CDR1 SNHLY, CDR2 FYNNEI. CDR3 length: 12 amino acids. Trimming at V came to 9 bases and at J to 4 bases, leaving 5 bases not matched to a gene. Here the CDR3 DNA reads TGTGCCAGAGGGAGGGCCGGAGAGACCCAGTACTTC. It specifies CARGRAGETQYF.

This sequence joins TRBV6-2 or TRBV6-3 and TRBJ1-5; D call uncertain. From germline, CDR1 is MNHEY and CDR2 SVGEGT. CDR3 size: 12 residues. The germline V and J ends were trimmed by 10 bases and 4 bases, with 11 bases remaining between them. CDR3 protein: CAISDPNQPQHF. The DNA for the CDR3 is TGTGCCATCAGCGACCCAAATCAGCCCCAGCATTTT.

CDR3 protein: CAISGWEKGNTGELFF. CDR3 sequence (DNA): TGTGCCATCAGTGGTTGGGAAAAAGGAAACACCGGGGAGCTGTTTTTT. The chain carries TRBV10-3 and TRBJ2-2; D remains ambiguous. V gave up 4 bases and J gave up 2 bases, with 14 bases separating them. Germline V gives CDR1 ENHRY, CDR2 SYGVKD. The CDR3 is 16 residues long.

V is TRBV28 and J is TRBJ1-2; 10 nucleotides agree with TRBD1. CDR1 is MDHEN and CDR2 is SYDVKM in the germline V gene. CDR3 length: 13 residues. Trimming cost V 4 bases and J 7 bases; bases outside gene matches: 3. CDR3 region: CASSWDRGSGYTF. Written as DNA, the CDR3 is TGTGCCAGCAGTTGGGACAGGGGAAGTGGCTACACCTTC.

The chain carries TRBV21-1 and TRBJ1-5. TRBV21-1 is recorded as a pseudogene. The CDR3 spans 13 residues. The CDR3 nucleotides read TGTGCCAGCAGCAAAGTCCTATATCAGCCCCAGCATTTT. Translated: CASSKVLYQPQHF.

The chain is built from TRBV28 and TRBJ2-1; TRBD2 agrees at 8 bases. Germline V gene data show CDR1 as MDHEN and CDR2 as SYDVKM. The CDR3 length is 15 residues. The V segment lost 6 bases and the J segment 4 bases; nucleotides outside the gene matches: 8. The CDR3 here is CASRESGSVYNEQFF. The CDR3 bases are TGTGCCAGCAGGGAGAGCGGGAGTGTATACAATGAGCAGTTCTTC.

The CDR3 coding sequence is TGTGCCAGCAGTTCGGGACTAGCCCTCTCCACCCACTACGAGCAGTACTTC. Its translation is CASSSGLALSTHYEQYF. The genes are TRBV27 and TRBJ2-7, with 9 bases identical to TRBD2. With 4 bases clipped from V and 3 bases from J, the junction kept 13 bases outside the gene matches. The CDR3 spans 17 residues. Germline V gene sequence: CDR1 MNHEY, CDR2 SMNVEV (reference sequence).

The V and J genes are TRBV30 and TRBJ1-4, with D hard to call. This CDR3 has 14 residues. V lost 0 bases to trimming and J lost 7 bases, with 12 bases between them. Germline CDR1 GTSNPN, CDR2 SVGIG (reference sequence). The CDR3 bases are TGTGCCTGGAGTGTAAATTTGGCTTCTGAAAAACTGTTTTTT. Its protein is CAWSVNLASEKLFF.

The chain couples TRBV28 to TRBJ1-1; D remains ambiguous. Per the germline V gene, CDR1 is MDHEN and CDR2 is SYDVKM. The length of the CDR3 is 13 residues. Between the trimmed V and J ends, which lost 3 bases and 6 bases, there was a span of 11 bases. CDR3 amino acids: CASSFGHWAEAFF. The CDR3, as DNA: TGTGCCAGCAGTTTCGGCCATTGGGCTGAAGCTTTCTTT.

The genes are TRBV30 and TRBJ2-2; D is unresolved. Trimming pared 5 bases from V and 1 base from J, leaving 8 bases between. CDR3 length equals 13 residues. The V gene's germline CDR1 is GTSNPN and CDR2 SVGIG (reference sequence). The CDR3 region is CAWGRMNTGELFF. CDR3 DNA sequence: TGTGCCTGGGGCAGAATGAACACCGGGGAGCTGTTTTTT.

V usage is TRBV21-1 and J usage is TRBJ1-3; the table's TRBD1 call for D was not verified on the DNA. TRBV21-1 is marked as a pseudogene. There are 16 residues in the CDR3. This CDR3 is CASSKVRRDNGNTIYF. Written as DNA, the CDR3 is TGTGCCAGCAGCAAAGTTCGCCGGGACAATGGAAACACCATATATTTT.